The TCR beta chain under discussion was sequenced for a study of CD8+ T cells in alopecia areata. Following extraction, RNA underwent reverse transcription to cDNA, which served as the sequencing template. Here immunoSEQ multiplex PCR was the method, and the copy in TCRdb shows in-frame clones only, minus some. The sample has about 110,000 clones; around 59% are singletons. The CDR3 contains 14 residues. V gave up 2 bases and J gave up 0 bases, with 7 bases separating them. CDR1 is LNHDA, CDR2 SQIVND, per germline (reference sequence). The TCR was taken from a human donor in good health. The sequenced sample was CD8+ T cells sorted from blood. The V call is TRBV19, the J call TRBJ1-1; no clear D. The CDR3 bases are TGTGCCAGTAGTATACTAGGAATGAACACTGAAGCTTTCTTT. It yields the protein CASSILGMNTEAFF.